This TCR beta chain emerged from a study of blood T cell repertoires in COVID-19. About the research overall: COVID-19 samples from acute and convalescent phases originated in the United States, Italy and Spain. From T cells, B-cell-depleted T cells, or PBMCs came the material, which was cDNA or gDNA.

Seattle-derived patients entered the study during active infection and were followed longitudinally. The CDR3 length is 15 residues. Germline V lookup: CDR1 SGHNT, CDR2 YENEEA. V shed 0 bases and J 10 bases; nucleotides not matched to a gene: 8. This clone was picked up one time. In the original analysis: Reference gene primer amplification yielded estimated nucleated cell counts. Data came from immunoSEQ multiplex PCR; TCRdb stores just in-frame clones and leaves some out. The D gene and trimming were derived from the DNA, and the V and J assignments and clone size from that table. This sample has approximately 250,000 clones, with roughly 86% found just once.

J is TRBJ2-1 and V is TRBV11-3; 8 bases match TRBD1. This receptor was obtained from a woman at least 80 years old with COVID-19, enrolled during active disease. Sequenced input: peripheral blood. The DNA for the CDR3 is TGTGCCAGCAGCTTAGATGGGGCCAGGGGGCAAGAGCAGTTCTTC. Amino acids: CASSLDGARGQEQFF.